The 30 T cell receptor beta chains given below trace back to one sample, sequenced in a study of shared clonotypes between healthy human individuals. Using immunoSEQ multiplex PCR, the repertoire was profiled, and TCRdb retains in-frame clones only, with some absent. The sample carries approximately 720,000 clones, roughly 78% recorded once. The material sequenced was memory CD4+ T cells sorted from blood. Noted subset: CD45RA-negative fraction. The receptors here all came from a woman under 40 in good health.

The rearrangement joins TRBV28 to TRBJ2-3; 7 bases align to TRBD2. CDR1 and CDR2 (germline): MDHEN, SYDVKM. The CDR3 is 15 residues long. The V gene end was trimmed by 3 bases and the J gene end by 4 bases; junction bases not matched to a gene: 7. CDR3 sequence: CASSFGGSGADTQYF. CDR3 bases: TGTGCCAGCAGTTTCGGCGGGAGTGGCGCAGATACGCAGTATTTT.

This rearrangement joins TRBV6-5 to TRBJ2-7, with D maybe TRBD1 (6 bases). Germline V gives CDR1 MNHEY, CDR2 SVGAGI. This CDR3 contains 14 residues. Trimming left V 6 bases short and J 1 base short, with 13 bases between. In nucleotides, the CDR3 is TGTGCCAGCAGGTTAGGGGGTCATTCCTACGAGCAGTACTTC. Translating gives CASRLGGHSYEQYF.

In DNA, the CDR3 is TGTGCCAGCAGTCAGACTCGTAGGGAATACTTC. It specifies CASSQTRREYF. V usage is TRBV28 and J usage is TRBJ2-5, with D unresolved. V was pared by 5 bases and J by 14 bases, with 15 bases between. Germline V CDR1 and CDR2: MDHEN, SYDVKM. CDR3 length: 11 residues.

This clone was picked up many times. The same CDR3 can be traced to other DNA sequences in this sample. The V and J genes are TRBV7-9 and TRBJ1-1, with D tentatively TRBD1 (5 bases). V was trimmed by 4 bases and J by 3 bases, leaving 9 bases between them. Germline V gives CDR1 SEHNR, CDR2 FQNEAQ (reference sequence). This CDR3 is 13 amino acids long. DNA for the CDR3: TGTGCCAGCAGCTCCCAGGGTGACACTGAAGCTTTCTTT. It codes for CASSSQGDTEAFF.

The CDR3 region has the DNA TGCGCCAGCAGGCGAAATCTAGCGGGGGATTCAGATACGCAGTATTTT. It is translated as CASRRNLAGDSDTQYF. The chain uses TRBV5-1 and TRBJ2-3, with 10 bases matching TRBD2. The germline V gene encodes CDR1 SGHRS and CDR2 YFSETQ. Unmatched junction bases numbered 10, after V lost 5 bases and J lost 4 bases. The CDR3 consists of 16 residues.

This clone appeared a single time. Written as DNA, the CDR3 is TGCAGCGTTGAAGATCAACCGGGGGGCACAGATACGCAGTATTTT. Protein sequence: CSVEDQPGGTDTQYF. This chain joins TRBV29-1 and TRBJ2-3; D is possibly TRBD2 (6 bases). V lost 0 bases, J lost 1 base, and 11 bases lay in between. CDR1 is SQVTM, CDR2 ANQGSEA, per germline. The CDR3 is made up of 15 amino acids.

The rearrangement uses TRBV2 and TRBJ2-5; TRBD1 is a possible D gene (6 bases). Germline CDR1 is SNHLY and CDR2 is FYNNEI. This CDR3 has 14 amino acids. Trimming shortened V by 5 bases and J by 6 bases, and 16 bases separated the two germline ends. For the CDR3, the DNA is TGTGCCAGCAGTACTCACGGGACAAAAAAGACCCAGTACTTC. This codes for CASSTHGTKKTQYF.

Remarks on this clone: At the DNA level, this CDR3 is encoded by other sequences in the same sample as well. The chain combines TRBV5-1 with TRBJ2-5; possibly TRBD1 for D (5 bases). The CDR3 is made up of 14 amino acids. The V gene lost 0 bases and the J gene lost 3 bases, with 9 bases spanning the gap. CDR1 and CDR2 from the germline V gene are SGHRS and YFSETQ. The CDR3 nucleotides read TGCGCCAGCAGCTTGGGGCAGGGCGAAGAGACCCAGTACTTC. It yields the protein CASSLGQGEETQYF.

The chain combines TRBV28 with TRBJ1-1; D is perhaps TRBD1 (6 bases). The CDR3 extends over 15 amino acids. Trimming pared 4 bases from V and 1 base from J, leaving 13 bases between. Per the germline V gene, CDR1 is MDHEN and CDR2 is SYDVKM. CDR3 amino acids: CASSSPGTPNTEAFF. CDR3 sequence (DNA): TGTGCCAGCAGTTCTCCCGGGACACCGAACACTGAAGCTTTCTTT.

This clone has just a few counts. The J gene is TRBJ1-1, the V gene TRBV18; maybe TRBD1 (5 bases). CDR1 and CDR2 (germline): KGHSH, LQKENI. The CDR3 has 15 amino acids. Trimming cost V 0 bases and J 3 bases, with 11 bases left between them. The CDR3 reads CASSPPYGADTEAFF. The CDR3 DNA reads TGTGCCAGCTCACCACCGTACGGGGCGGACACTGAAGCTTTCTTT. The entire variable domain, with the rest obtained from reference TRBV18 and TRBJ1-1, is as follows: NAGVMQNPRHLVRRRGQEARLRCSPMKGHSHVYWYRQLPEEGLKFMVYLQKENIIDESGMPKERFSAEFPKEGPSILRIQQVVRGDSAAYFCASSPPYGADTEAFFGQGTRLTVV.

The rearrangement links TRBV7-6 to TRBJ2-7; 7 bases are a match to TRBD2. The CDR3 runs to 16 residues. J gave up 3 bases and V 6 bases, and 14 bases lay outside the gene matches. CDR1 is SGHVS and CDR2 is FNYEAQ in the germline V gene. The CDR3 DNA reads as TGTGCCAGCAGACTCTTGACTAGCCATACCAACTACGAGCAGTACTTC. This encodes CASRLLTSHTNYEQYF.

V and J are TRBV18 and TRBJ2-7; D is perhaps TRBD1 (6 bases). The germline V gene has CDR1 KGHSH and CDR2 LQKENI. This CDR3 region has 13 residues. The V gene lost 1 base and the J gene lost 5 bases, with 9 bases spanning the gap. CDR3 sequence reads: CASSPHRDDEQYF. CDR3 DNA sequence: TGTGCCAGCTCACCACACAGGGACGACGAGCAGTACTTC. The variable domain in full, with the rest retrieved from reference TRBV18 and TRBJ2-7, is NAGVMQNPRHLVRRRGQEARLRCSPMKGHSHVYWYRQLPEEGLKFMVYLQKENIIDESGMPKERFSAEFPKEGPSILRIQQVVRGDSAAYFCASSPHRDDEQYFGPGTRLTVT.

The V gene is TRBV7-6, the J gene TRBJ2-7, with D possibly being TRBD1 (6 bases). The ends were cut back, 4 bases at V and 3 bases at J, with 10 bases in the middle. The CDR3 contains 13 residues. Germline loops: CDR1 SGHVS, CDR2 FNYEAQ. The CDR3 region has the DNA TGTGCCAGCAGCTCCCAACAGGGCTACGAGCAGTACTTC. It yields the protein CASSSQQGYEQYF. The full variable domain, in which reference TRBV7-6 and TRBJ2-7 provide the parts outside the CDR3, is GAGVSQSPRYKVTKRGQDVALRCDPISGHVSLYWYRQALGQGPEFLTYFNYEAQQDKSGLPNDRFSAERPEGSISTLTIQRTEQRDSAMYRCASSSQQGYEQYFGPGTRLTVT.

The sample holds a few counts of this clone. This rearrangement joins TRBV7-9 to TRBJ2-2; perhaps TRBD1 as D (5 bases). The CDR3 spans 14 residues. Per germline, CDR1 SEHNR and CDR2 FQNEAQ (reference sequence). V was pared by 4 bases and J by 5 bases, with 11 bases between. This CDR3 is CASSSQGETGELFF. The DNA of the CDR3 is TGTGCCAGCAGCTCCCAGGGTGAAACCGGGGAGCTGTTTTTT. The full variable domain, rest sourced from reference TRBV7-9 and TRBJ2-2, is DTGVSQNPRHKITKRGQNVTFRCDPISEHNRLYWYRQTLGQGPEFLTYFQNEAQLEKSRLLSDRFSAERPKGSFSTLEIQRTEQGDSAMYLCASSSQGETGELFFGEGSRLTVL.

The genes are TRBV19 and TRBJ1-2; the match to TRBD1 covers 9 bases. Losses at the gene ends were 6 bases for V and 7 bases for J; bases not matched to a gene: 9. The V gene's germline CDR1 is LNHDA and CDR2 SQIVND (reference sequence). The CDR3 spans 14 residues. The CDR3 DNA sequence: TGTGCCAGTAGCCTCTTGGACAGGGGACGTGGCTACACCTTC. It codes for CASSLLDRGRGYTF.

The V gene is TRBV7-2, the J gene TRBJ2-7; D unclear. CDR3 length equals 15 residues. Trimming stripped 1 base from V and 2 bases from J, with 12 bases between. CDR1 SGHTA and CDR2 FQGNSA come from the germline V gene. The CDR3 loop reads CASSLVALLPYEQYF. The DNA for the CDR3 is TGTGCCAGCAGCTTAGTGGCGCTACTGCCCTACGAGCAGTACTTC.

The chain is built from TRBV14 and TRBJ2-1; D is perhaps TRBD1 (5 bases). CDR1 and CDR2 from the germline V gene are SGHDN and FVKESK. Trimming cost V 4 bases and J 0 bases, with 13 bases left between them. This CDR3 has 16 residues. The chain's CDR3 is CASSPPDIYSYNEQFF. The CDR3, as DNA: TGTGCCAGCAGCCCCCCGGACATTTACTCCTACAATGAGCAGTTCTTC.

The chain recombines TRBV4-1 with TRBJ1-5; maybe TRBD1 (5 bases). The CDR3 has 15 amino acids. Per the germline V gene, CDR1 is MGHRA and CDR2 is YSYEKL. Trimming removed 4 bases from V and 6 bases from J, with 16 bases in between. DNA of the CDR3: TGCGCCAGCAGCCCCGCAGGGTTCTTTCCTCAGCCCCAGCATTTT. It codes for CASSPAGFFPQPQHF.

This clone was seen once. The CDR3 sequence: CASSSAFPGQGMDNYGYTF. CDR3 DNA: TGTGCCAGCAGCTCAGCATTTCCGGGACAGGGGATGGATAACTATGGCTACACCTTC. This chain joins TRBV5-4 and TRBJ1-2; 10 nucleotides match TRBD1. With 3 bases clipped from V and 1 base from J, the junction kept 15 bases outside the gene matches. CDR1 and CDR2 from the germline V gene are SGHNT and YYREEE (reference sequence). The CDR3 spans 19 residues.

The table lists this clone with many counts. The chain uses TRBV27 and TRBJ1-4; D remains ambiguous. Germline V CDR1 and CDR2: MNHEY, SMNVEV (reference sequence). Trimming stripped 2 bases from V and 3 bases from J, with 13 bases between. The CDR3 runs to 16 residues. The CDR3 loop reads CASSLRIHGANEKLFF. CDR3 coding DNA: TGTGCCAGCAGTTTACGTATCCATGGGGCTAATGAAAAACTGTTTTTT.

This clone has a count of ten or more. One junction end does not reproduce the germline sequence, and a read error may be involved. The CDR3 DNA reads as TGTGCCAGCAATTTGACAGGGGAGGAGACTAGCGCCCTCGGAGGGGACTTC. Its translation is CASNLTGEETSALGGDF. The rearrangement joins TRBV6-7 to TRBJ2-5; D might be TRBD1 or TRBD2, each matching 8 bases. TRBV6-7 is an open reading frame whose function is uncertain. This CDR3 has 17 residues.

This sequence joins TRBV18 and TRBJ1-4, with 9 bases identical to TRBD1. Germline lookup yields CDR1 KGHSH and CDR2 LQKENI. V trimming: 3 bases; J trimming: 6 bases; junction bases outside the gene matches: 8. The CDR3 covers 16 residues. CDR3 sequence (DNA): TGTGCCAGCTCACCGCAAACAGGGGGCGTTTATGAAAAACTGTTTTTT. Amino acid sequence: CASSPQTGGVYEKLFF.

V usage is TRBV11-2 and J usage is TRBJ2-4; D is possibly TRBD2 (6 bases). The CDR3 totals 13 residues. The germline V gene has CDR1 SGHAT and CDR2 FQNNGV. Trimming took 5 bases from V and 6 from J, leaving 11 bases between them. The CDR3 here is CASSLAGTNIQYF. CDR3 sequence (DNA): TGTGCCAGCAGCCTCGCGGGGACAAACATTCAGTACTTC.

The chain carries TRBV19 and TRBJ1-2; TRBD1 might be the D (5 bases). This CDR3 is 15 amino acids long. Trimming stripped 7 bases from V and 0 bases from J, with 15 bases between. Germline CDR1 is LNHDA and CDR2 is SQIVND (reference sequence). The CDR3 here is CASNIGATSNYGYTF. The CDR3, as DNA: TGTGCCAGTAATATCGGGGCTACGTCTAACTATGGCTACACCTTC.

This clone has more than one count but fewer than ten. The CDR3 region is CASGPFRVHYEQYF. The DNA for the CDR3 is TGTGCCAGCGGACCCTTCCGGGTCCACTACGAGCAGTACTTC. The genes are TRBV27 and TRBJ2-7, with D hard to call. Trimming left V 8 bases short and J 3 bases short, with 17 bases between. CDR1 is MNHEY and CDR2 is SMNVEV in the germline V gene (reference sequence). The CDR3 is made up of 14 amino acids.

V gene TRBV6-5 combines with J gene TRBJ2-1; tentative D call: TRBD2 (6 bases). CDR1 is MNHEY, CDR2 SVGAGI, per germline. V lost 5 bases, J lost 4 bases, and 9 bases lay in between. The CDR3 sequence is 13 residues long. Here the CDR3 DNA reads TGTGCCAGCAGTCGGGACTTATACAATGAGCAGTTCTTC. Protein product: CASSRDLYNEQFF.

The CDR3 coding sequence is TGTGCCAGCAGTTTATTAGGAGGAAAACACTATGGCTACACCTTC. Its translation is CASSLLGGKHYGYTF. The chain links TRBV27 to TRBJ1-2; no firm D call. Deletions cut 1 base from V and 3 bases from J, with 12 bases between. Germline V gene sequence: CDR1 MNHEY, CDR2 SMNVEV (reference sequence). The CDR3 spans 15 residues.

The V call is TRBV10-1, the J call TRBJ2-5; 9 bases agree with TRBD1. V lost 4 bases and J lost 5; bases outside the gene matches: 8. The CDR3 runs to 15 residues. Germline loops: CDR1 WNHNN, CDR2 SYGVQD (reference sequence). DNA for the CDR3: TGCGCCAGCAGTGTGACCGGGACAGGGTTCGAGACCCAGTACTTC. It translates to CASSVTGTGFETQYF.

This clone came up many times. This chain links TRBV11-2 with TRBJ2-2; 7 nucleotides agree with TRBD2. This CDR3 region has 19 residues. The ends lost 7 bases at V and 5 bases at J; junction bases unmatched: 22. CDR1 is SGHAT, CDR2 FQNNGV, per germline. The CDR3 bases are TGTGCCAGCATCCGAGGGCCCCAGCGGGATCTCGCTAGGACCGGGGAGCTGTTTTTT. This sequence encodes CASIRGPQRDLARTGELFF.

This rearrangement joins TRBV19 to TRBJ2-2, with D possibly matching TRBD1 (6 bases). Germline assignment: CDR1 LNHDA and CDR2 SQIVND (reference sequence). This CDR3 comprises 13 residues. The V gene lost 5 bases and the J gene lost 5 bases, with 9 bases spanning the gap. The CDR3 DNA reads as TGTGCCAGTAGTGCGCAGGGGACCGGGGAGCTGTTTTTT. Its translation is CASSAQGTGELFF.